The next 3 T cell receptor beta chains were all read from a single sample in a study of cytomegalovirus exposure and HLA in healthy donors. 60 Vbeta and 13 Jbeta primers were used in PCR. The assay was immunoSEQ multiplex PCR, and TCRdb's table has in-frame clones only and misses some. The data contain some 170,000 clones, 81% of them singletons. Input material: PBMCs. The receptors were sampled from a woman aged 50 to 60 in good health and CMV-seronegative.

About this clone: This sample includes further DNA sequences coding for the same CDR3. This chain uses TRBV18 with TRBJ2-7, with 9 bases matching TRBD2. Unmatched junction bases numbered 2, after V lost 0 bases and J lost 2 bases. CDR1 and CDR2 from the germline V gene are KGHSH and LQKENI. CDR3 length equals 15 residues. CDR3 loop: CASSPPLAGTYEQYF. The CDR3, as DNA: TGTGCCAGCTCACCACCCCTAGCGGGGACCTACGAGCAGTACTTC.

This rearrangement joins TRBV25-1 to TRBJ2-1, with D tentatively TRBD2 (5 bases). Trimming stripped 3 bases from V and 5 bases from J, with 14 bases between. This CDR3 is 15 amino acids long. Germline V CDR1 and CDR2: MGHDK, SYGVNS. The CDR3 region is CASSELREIDNEQFF. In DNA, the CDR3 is TGTGCCAGCAGTGAGTTGAGGGAGATCGACAATGAGCAGTTCTTC.

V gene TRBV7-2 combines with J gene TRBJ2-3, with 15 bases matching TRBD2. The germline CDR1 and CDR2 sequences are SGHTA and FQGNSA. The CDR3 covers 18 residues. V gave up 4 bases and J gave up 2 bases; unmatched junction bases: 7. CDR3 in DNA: TGTGCCAGCAGCTCTAACGGACTAGCGGGAGGGGCCACAGATACGCAGTATTTT. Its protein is CASSSNGLAGGATDTQYF. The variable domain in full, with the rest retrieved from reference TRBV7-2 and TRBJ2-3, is GAGVSQSPSNKVTEKGKDVELRCDPISGHTALYWYRQSLGQGLEFLIYFQGNSAPDKSGLPSDRFSAERTGGSVSTLTIQRTQQEDSAVYLCASSSNGLAGGATDTQYFGPGTRLTVL.